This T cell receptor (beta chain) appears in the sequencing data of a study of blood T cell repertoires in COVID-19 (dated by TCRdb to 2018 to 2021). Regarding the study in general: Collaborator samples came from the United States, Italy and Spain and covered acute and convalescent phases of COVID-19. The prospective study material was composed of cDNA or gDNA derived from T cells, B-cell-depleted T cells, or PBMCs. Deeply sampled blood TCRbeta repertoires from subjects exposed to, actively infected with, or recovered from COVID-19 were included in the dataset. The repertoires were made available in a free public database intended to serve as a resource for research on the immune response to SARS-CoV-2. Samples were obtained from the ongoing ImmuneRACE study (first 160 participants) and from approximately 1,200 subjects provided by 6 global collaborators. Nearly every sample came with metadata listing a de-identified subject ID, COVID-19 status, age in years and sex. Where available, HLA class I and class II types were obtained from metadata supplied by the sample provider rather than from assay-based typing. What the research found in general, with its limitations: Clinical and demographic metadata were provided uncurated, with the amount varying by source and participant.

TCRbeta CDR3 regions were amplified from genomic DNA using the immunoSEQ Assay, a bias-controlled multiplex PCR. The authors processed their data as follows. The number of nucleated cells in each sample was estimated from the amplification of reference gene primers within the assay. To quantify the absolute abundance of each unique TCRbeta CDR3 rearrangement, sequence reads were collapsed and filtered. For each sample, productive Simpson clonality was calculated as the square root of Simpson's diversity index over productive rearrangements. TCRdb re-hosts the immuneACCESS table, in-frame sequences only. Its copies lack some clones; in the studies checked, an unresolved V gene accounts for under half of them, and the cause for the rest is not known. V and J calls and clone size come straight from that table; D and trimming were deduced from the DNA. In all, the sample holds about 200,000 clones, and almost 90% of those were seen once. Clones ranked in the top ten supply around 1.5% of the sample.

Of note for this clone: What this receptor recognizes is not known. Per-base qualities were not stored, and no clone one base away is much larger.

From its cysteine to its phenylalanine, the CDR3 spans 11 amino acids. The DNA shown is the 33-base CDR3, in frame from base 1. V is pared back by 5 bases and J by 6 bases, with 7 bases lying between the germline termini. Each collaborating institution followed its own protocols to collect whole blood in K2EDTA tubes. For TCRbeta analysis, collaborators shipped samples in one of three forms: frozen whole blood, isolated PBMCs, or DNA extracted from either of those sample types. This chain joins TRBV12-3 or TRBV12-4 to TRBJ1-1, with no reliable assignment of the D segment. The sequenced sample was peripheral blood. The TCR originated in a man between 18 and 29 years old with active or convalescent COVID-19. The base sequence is TGTGCCAGCAGTGCCTCGGCTGAAGCTTTCTTT. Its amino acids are CASSASAEAFF.